Only a few counts were recorded for the clone carrying this TCR beta chain. Using immunoSEQ multiplex PCR, the repertoire was profiled, and TCRdb retains in-frame clones only, with some absent. The sample lists 15,000 to 20,000 clones, almost 85% occurring once. The sample is drawn from a study of somatic mutations in cytotoxic T cells in rheumatoid arthritis. V gave up 5 bases and J gave up 8 bases, with 10 bases separating them. This CDR3 spans 12 amino acids. The germline CDR1 and CDR2 sequences are SGHVS and FQNEAQ. This chain uses TRBV7-8 with TRBJ2-1; D is possibly TRBD2 (5 bases). The clonotype was recovered from a woman aged 50 to 60 in good health. The sequenced sample consisted of CD8+ T cells sorted from blood. CDR3 amino acids: CASSPAGDEQFF. CDR3 DNA sequence: TGTGCCAGCAGCCCAGCCGGGGATGAGCAGTTCTTC.